This is a list of T cell receptor beta chains from one sample in a study of blood T cell repertoires in COVID-19. Measured with immunoSEQ multiplex PCR; TCRdb has only the in-frame clones, and not every one. The sample shows 250,000 or so clones, 80% to 90% of them seen only once. The sequenced material came from peripheral blood. The receptors shown here come from a middle-aged man who had recovered from COVID-19. Each CDR3 is given with its conserved first and last residue.

>TRBV27|TRBJ2-2|14
CASSSGFSTGELFF
>TRBV9|TRBJ2-2|16
CASSVGAGLYTGELFF
>TRBV7-6|TRBJ2-3|17
CASSLGLAGKQTDTQYF
>TRBV6-2/TRBV6-3|TRBJ1-3|15
CASSYSPGSGNTIYF
>TRBV6-5|TRBJ1-2|12
CASRGPYLGYTF
>TRBV30|TRBJ1-4|13
CAWHRVANEKLFF
>TRBV9|TRBJ2-1|15
CASSVATYSYNEQFF
>TRBV16|TRBJ2-1|12
CASSLQGYEQFF
>TRBV7-2|TRBJ1-4|13
CASSLAGEEKLFF
>TRBV11-3|TRBJ2-1|15
CASSPNVAGDNEQFF
>TRBV3-1/TRBV3-2|TRBJ1-2|15
CASSRYIGQGDGYTF
>TRBV11-2|TRBJ2-5|13
CASSLTGLETQYF
>TRBV5-1|TRBJ2-3|16
CASTWGDRGVTDTQYF
>TRBV30|TRBJ2-3|20
CAWASLTWTRDSSSTDTQYF
>TRBV5-1|TRBJ2-7|14
CASSLVGGSYEQYF
>TRBV6-2/TRBV6-3|TRBJ1-1|14
CASSVMQGITEAFF
>TRBV28|TRBJ2-3|14
CASSSTREADTQYF
>TRBV7-8|TRBJ2-7|13
CASSMTDRTAQYF
>TRBV7-9|TRBJ2-1|14
CATTGTDRYNEQFF
>TRBV10-3|TRBJ1-2|13
CAIMTGMKDGYTF
>TRBV5-6|TRBJ1-5|17
CASSFLTGPYSNQPQHF
>TRBV7-2|TRBJ2-1|12
CASRSHGDEQFF
>TRBV5-1|TRBJ2-7|14
CASSLASTYYEQYF
>TRBV2|TRBJ2-7|14
CASSERQEVYEQYF
>TRBV7-2|TRBJ1-3|15
CASSLGAGTGNTIYF
>TRBV18|TRBJ1-2|16
CASSPYPTDTNYGYTF
>TRBV5-8|TRBJ1-1|13
CASPDSLSTEAFF